This T cell receptor beta chain came from a study of shared clonotypes between healthy human individuals. General study points: Between a handful of donors, naive CD4 clonotypes were shared at a level of about 5.3%.

Method: immunoSEQ multiplex PCR; TCRdb's copy keeps in-frame clones and lacks some. This sample has 2 million to 3 million clones, with roughly 93% found just once. Turning to this clone: The antigen remains unidentified.

Germline assignment: CDR1 SGHNT and CDR2 YYREEE (reference sequence). CDR3 length: 15 residues. V lost 4 bases, J lost 2 bases, and 13 bases lay in between. This chain joins TRBV5-4 and TRBJ1-5, with D unresolved. Source material: naive CD4+ T cells from PBMCs. Documented subset: CD45RA+ positively selected. The TCR comes from a man between 18 and 35 years old in good health. Some clones in this sample may be carry-over from other donors' samples. CDR3 in amino acids: CASSRSGDRNQPQHF. CDR3 bases: TGTGCCAGCAGCCGTTCGGGTGATCGCAATCAGCCCCAGCATTTT. Based on the CDR3 plus reference TRBV5-4 and TRBJ1-5, the full variable domain is ETGVTQSPTHLIKTRGQQVTLRCSSQSGHNTVSWYQQALGQGPQFIFQYYREEENGRGNFPPRFSGLQFPNYSSELNVNALELDDSALYLCASSRSGDRNQPQHFGDGTRLSIL.